The clone carrying this TCR beta chain has a handful of counts. Its antigen remains unidentified. Naive, central memory, regulatory and stem cell-like memory cells within the CD4+ compartment were sorted using CD45RO/CCR7/CD25/CD127/CD95/CD27. Sequenced material consisted of expressed TCRB transcripts (all of the isolated RNA was reverse transcribed). The protocol was immunoSEQ multiplex PCR, while the TCRdb copy is restricted to in-frame clones and leaves out a portion. The data contain approximately 250,000 clones, under 13% of them seen just once; the ten biggest clones take up roughly 0.017%. The CDR3 totals 13 residues. J was trimmed by 8 bases and V by 7 bases; bases with no gene match: 10. Germline V gene lookup returns CDR1 SQVTM and CDR2 ANQGSEA. This entry comes from a study of beta chain features in type 1 diabetes. The study, taken as a whole, reports: VDJ junctions in type 1 diabetes patients carried more deletions and fewer insertions. Within the patient group, naive, central memory and Treg TCRB repertoires appeared more similar to each other than within healthy donors. Across all four CD4+ subsets, people with type 1 diabetes showed modestly shorter TCRB CDR3s.

This TCR was recovered from a man younger than 40 with type 1 diabetes. This chain links TRBV29-1 with TRBJ1-3; 8 bases agree with TRBD1. The sequenced sample was naive CD4+ T cells from blood. The CDR3 sequence: CSGTHRGSDTIYF. CDR3 nucleotide sequence: TGCAGCGGTACACACAGGGGGTCGGACACCATATATTTT.